Listed here is a single T cell receptor (beta chain). Its antigen is still unknown. Trimming took 2 bases from V and 1 from J, leaving 8 bases between them. CDR3 length: 14 amino acids. These data belong to a study of response to subunit inactivated influenza vaccine. Study findings and constraints: Authors suggested that a seasonal influenza vaccination recruits few new T cells each time.

TCRdb itself ran the RT-PCR reads through MiXCR, one entry per CDR3 protein. In the table there are fewer than 700,000 distinct CDR3 sequences, 10% to 15% of which are singletons. The input for sequencing was PBMCs from blood, taken roughly 6 weeks after vaccination. This clonotype was sampled from a middle-aged man who received an inactivated influenza vaccine. The chain links TRBV12-3 or TRBV12-4 to TRBJ1-1; perhaps TRBD1 as D (5 bases). This chain's CDR3 is CASSLMGGNTEAFF. DNA for the CDR3: TGTGCCAGCAGTTTAATGGGGGGGAACACTGAAGCTTTCTTT.